One and the same sample provided the 9 T cell receptor beta chains below, sequenced in a study of human T cells and chemical hapten exposure. A single record per CDR3 protein comes from TCRdb applying MiXCR to the RACE reads. The data hold some 400,000 distinct CDR3 sequences, with nearly 5% observed a single time. The time point here: patch test 1, 2 weeks after DPC sensitization. Treatment defined: therapeutic diphenylcyclopropenone sensitization with weekly scalp DPC. The sequenced sample was whole blood, obtained in connection with sensitization to the hapten diphenylcyclopropenone (DPC). These receptor sequences come from a woman aged 50 to 65 with alopecia areata. Some clones in this sample may be carry-over from other donors' samples.

In this sample, this clonotype turned up many times. The chain has TRBV6-6 and TRBJ2-5; tentative D call: TRBD2 (7 bases). Trimming pared 5 bases from V and 1 base from J, leaving 14 bases between. The germline V gene has CDR1 MNHNY and CDR2 SVGAGI (reference sequence). The CDR3 spans 15 residues. As DNA, the CDR3 is TGTGCCAGCAGTAGGGGGAGGGGGGCCCAAGAGACCCAGTACTTC. Translated: CASSRGRGAQETQYF.

This clonotype was detected ten times or more. This chain links TRBV4-2 with TRBJ2-3, with D uncertain. This CDR3 is 16 amino acids long. From germline, CDR1 is LGHNA and CDR2 YNFKEQ. Trimming pared 1 base from V and 2 bases from J, leaving 13 bases between. The CDR3 bases are TGTGCCAGCAGCCAAGCAATCACGGTTTTCACAGATACGCAGTATTTT. Protein sequence: CASSQAITVFTDTQYF.

This clonotype was counted ten times or more. The chain recombines TRBV11-2 with TRBJ2-5; 7 bases match TRBD2. CDR1 SGHAT and CDR2 FQNNGV come from the germline V gene. The CDR3 contains 15 residues. Trimming removed 2 bases from V and 5 bases from J; junction bases left unmatched: 8. CDR3 amino acids: CASSLRVLATETQYF. The DNA of the CDR3 is TGTGCCAGCAGCTTAAGGGTACTAGCGACCGAGACCCAGTACTTC.

This clonotype has ten or more counts. The rearrangement joins TRBV7-8 to TRBJ1-5, with D possibly matching TRBD1 (6 bases). The CDR3 is 16 residues long. Germline V gene sequence: CDR1 SGHVS, CDR2 FQNEAQ. Deletions cut 5 bases from V and 0 bases from J, with 14 bases between. The CDR3 DNA is TGTGCCAGCAGCCAGGACAGATTTAATAGCAATCAGCCCCAGCATTTT. It codes for CASSQDRFNSNQPQHF.

This clonotype was seen at least ten times. The chain carries TRBV6-5 and TRBJ1-1; possibly TRBD1 for D (6 bases). Germline CDR1 is MNHEY and CDR2 is SVGAGI. The V and J ends lost 3 bases and 5 bases respectively, with 13 bases between them. CDR3 length equals 14 residues. The CDR3 DNA sequence: TGTGCCAGCAGTTATCGATCAGGGGAAACTGAAGCTTTCTTT. Translating gives CASSYRSGETEAFF.

The sample holds many counts of this clonotype. V usage is TRBV9 and J usage is TRBJ1-1, with 10 bases identical to TRBD1. The CDR3 is 15 amino acids. Germline CDR1 SGDLS, CDR2 YYNGEE. Trimming at V came to 3 bases and at J to 6 bases, leaving 8 bases not matched to a gene. Here the CDR3 reads CASSESWDRGPEAFF. The CDR3 coding sequence is TGTGCCAGCAGCGAATCATGGGACAGGGGTCCTGAAGCTTTCTTT.

This clonotype was observed many times. This chain uses TRBV2 with TRBJ1-1, with 9 bases lining up with TRBD1. Germline V gives CDR1 SNHLY, CDR2 FYNNEI. J lost 4 bases, V lost 3 bases, and 6 bases had no gene match. This CDR3 region has 15 residues. Here the CDR3 reads CASSEHRGLGTEAFF. Written as DNA, the CDR3 is TGTGCCAGCAGTGAGCACAGGGGGCTAGGCACTGAAGCTTTCTTT.

This clonotype appeared a few times. The chain couples TRBV5-4 to TRBJ2-7, with 12 bases that match TRBD2. The CDR3 contains 14 residues. Looked up from germline, CDR1 is SGHNT and CDR2 is YYREEE (reference sequence). V shed 2 bases, J shed 7 bases, and the junction held 4 bases outside the gene matches. CDR3 protein: CASSFGLAGREQYF. The DNA for the CDR3 is TGTGCCAGCAGCTTCGGACTAGCGGGGCGAGAGCAGTACTTC.

Concerning this clonotype itself: A much larger clone lies one base from this, so it may be a read error. This sequence joins TRBV18 and TRBJ1-1, with a tentative D call TRBD1 (5 bases). Trimming took 5 bases from V and 6 from J, leaving 16 bases between them. The CDR3 totals 14 residues. Germline values: CDR1 KGHSH, CDR2 LQKENI. The CDR3 loop reads CASSKRAQGSEAFF. In DNA form, the CDR3 reads TGTGCCAGCTCAAAGAGGGCCCAGGGATCTGAAGCTTTCTTT.